One and the same sample provided the 15 T cell receptor beta chains below, sequenced in a study of T cell changes during pregnancy in multiple sclerosis. Only in-frame clones appear in the TCRdb table, and some are missing; sequencing was by immunoSEQ multiplex PCR. The sample has tens of thousands of clones; about 93% are singletons. Specimen: peripheral blood, collected in the first trimester of pregnancy. Every receptor here comes from a female donor with multiple sclerosis, enrolled in a pregnancy study.

The rearrangement links TRBV5-1 to TRBJ2-3; D is possibly TRBD2 (5 bases). The germline V gene encodes CDR1 SGHRS and CDR2 YFSETQ. Trimming took 1 base from V and 5 from J, leaving 14 bases between them. CDR3 length: 15 amino acids. The CDR3 is CASSLRGTTGDTQYF. The CDR3 DNA is TGCGCCAGCAGCTTGCGGGGTACCACGGGAGATACGCAGTATTTT.

V is TRBV30 and J is TRBJ2-1; 10 bases match TRBD2. The CDR3 totals 15 residues. CDR1 is GTSNPN, CDR2 SVGIG, per germline (reference sequence). Trimming took 1 base from V and 2 from J; bases not matched to a gene: 2. CDR3 in DNA: TGTGCCTGGAGTGGTAGCGGGAGGACCTACAATGAGCAGTTCTTC. Its protein is CAWSGSGRTYNEQFF.

CDR3 residues: CASSLVTTGELFF. The DNA of the CDR3 is TGTGCCAGCAGCTTAGTCACTACCGGGGAGCTGTTTTTT. The chain couples TRBV11-2 to TRBJ2-2; D not certain. Looked up from germline, CDR1 is SGHAT and CDR2 is FQNNGV. Between the trimmed V and J ends, which lost 1 base and 5 bases, there was a span of 5 bases. The CDR3 is 13 residues long.

The chain links TRBV7-9 to TRBJ1-4; D is perhaps TRBD1 (5 bases). Germline lookup yields CDR1 SEHNR and CDR2 FQNEAQ (reference sequence). Trimming removed 5 bases from V and 5 bases from J, with 15 bases in between. CDR3 length: 15 residues. The CDR3 sequence is CASSPPDTRNEKLFF. In nucleotides, the CDR3 is TGTGCCAGCAGCCCCCCGGACACTCGGAATGAAAAACTGTTTTTT. Full variable domain (missing parts from reference TRBV7-9 and TRBJ1-4): DTGVSQNPRHKITKRGQNVTFRCDPISEHNRLYWYRQTLGQGPEFLTYFQNEAQLEKSRLLSDRFSAERPKGSFSTLEIQRTEQGDSAMYLCASSPPDTRNEKLFFGSGTQLSVL.

DNA for the CDR3: TGTGCCAGCAGCCCATTAGGGCGGACAGGGGCGAACACCGGGGAGCTGTTTTTT. It codes for CASSPLGRTGANTGELFF. The chain joins TRBV7-8 to TRBJ2-2, with 9 positions matching TRBD1. V trimming: 5 bases; J trimming: 0 bases; junction bases outside the gene matches: 10. This CDR3 contains 18 residues. Germline CDR1 and CDR2: SGHVS and FQNEAQ.

The rearrangement links TRBV18 to TRBJ2-1, with 8 bases lining up with TRBD2. CDR1 KGHSH and CDR2 LQKENI come from the germline V gene. The CDR3 spans 13 residues. After removal of 4 bases from V and 13 bases from J, the junction contained 9 bases not matched to a gene. In DNA form, the CDR3 reads TGTGCCAGCTCACAGGACGGGGGGGCGATTCAGTTCTTC. Translation: CASSQDGGAIQFF.

This chain uses TRBV7-3 with TRBJ2-1; 9 bases fit TRBD1. The trim removed 5 bases at V and 4 bases at J, leaving 9 bases unmatched. Germline CDR1 SGHTA, CDR2 FQGTGA. The CDR3 spans 16 residues. DNA of the CDR3: TGTGCCAGCAGCCTAATCGCAGACAGGGGGTACAATGAGCAGTTCTTC. Its translation: CASSLIADRGYNEQFF.

The chain uses TRBV7-3 and TRBJ2-3, with no clear D. The CDR3 is 15 amino acids. Between the trimmed V and J ends, which lost 5 bases and 1 base, there was a span of 13 bases. The germline CDR1 and CDR2 sequences are SGHTA and FQGTGA. The CDR3 nucleotides read TGTGCCAGCAGCCTTACTGGAGAACGCACAGATACGCAGTATTTT. Protein sequence: CASSLTGERTDTQYF.

This chain connects TRBV27 to TRBJ1-2; TRBD1 matches at 9 bases. CDR1 and CDR2 from the germline V gene are MNHEY and SMNVEV (reference sequence). V lost 4 bases to trimming and J lost 8 bases; unmatched junction nucleotides: 11. The CDR3 has 15 residues. The CDR3 reads CASSYSTGQGGGYTF. The CDR3 DNA is TGTGCCAGCAGTTATTCCACGGGACAGGGAGGGGGCTACACCTTC.

The rearrangement links TRBV20-1 to TRBJ1-5; D is undetermined. Between the trimmed V and J ends, which lost 3 bases and 9 bases, there was a span of 9 bases. CDR3 size: 11 residues. CDR1 and CDR2 from the germline V gene are DFQATT and SNEGSKA (reference sequence). CDR3 nucleotides: TGCAGTGCTAGGACCGAGGGGCCCCAGCATTTT. It yields the protein CSARTEGPQHF.

The gene calls are TRBV9 and TRBJ2-7; the match to TRBD2 covers 7 bases. V lost 3 bases to trimming and J lost 3 bases; unmatched junction nucleotides: 15. Germline V gene lookup returns CDR1 SGDLS and CDR2 YYNGEE. The CDR3 has 17 residues. The CDR3 sequence is CASSAREPSGHIYEQYF. The CDR3, as DNA: TGTGCCAGCAGCGCCCGGGAGCCTAGCGGACACATCTACGAGCAGTACTTC.

The chain has TRBV18 and TRBJ1-2; a possible D gene is TRBD1 (5 bases). This CDR3 is built from 15 residues. Germline loops: CDR1 KGHSH, CDR2 LQKENI. Deletions cut 2 bases from V and 3 bases from J, with 13 bases between. CDR3 amino acids: CASSPLGGRDYGYTF. CDR3 nucleotides: TGTGCCAGCTCACCATTGGGAGGCAGGGACTATGGCTACACCTTC. The full variable domain, with the rest looked up from reference TRBV18 and TRBJ1-2, is NAGVMQNPRHLVRRRGQEARLRCSPMKGHSHVYWYRQLPEEGLKFMVYLQKENIIDESGMPKERFSAEFPKEGPSILRIQQVVRGDSAAYFCASSPLGGRDYGYTFGSGTRLTVV.

The rearrangement joins TRBV12-5 to TRBJ2-7; TRBD1 matches 9 bases. J was trimmed by 2 bases and V by 7 bases; bases with no gene match: 15. The CDR3 has 17 amino acids. The germline V gene has CDR1 LGHNT and CDR2 FRNRAP. This chain's CDR3 is CASAYLSGDRATYEQYF. Here the CDR3 DNA reads TGTGCTAGTGCCTACCTCTCCGGGGACAGGGCCACCTACGAGCAGTACTTC.

The rearrangement uses TRBV19 and TRBJ2-1; D may be TRBD1 (5 bases). The V end was cut by 6 bases, the J end by 4 bases, with 10 bases between. This CDR3 comprises 13 residues. CDR1 and CDR2 (germline): LNHDA, SQIVND (reference sequence). The CDR3 nucleotides read TGTGCCAGTAGGGGAACAGGATACAATGAGCAGTTCTTC. This gives the protein CASRGTGYNEQFF. The complete variable domain, with remaining parts taken from reference TRBV19 and TRBJ2-1, reads DGGITQSPKYLFRKEGQNVTLSCEQNLNHDAMYWYRQDPGQGLRLIYYSQIVNDFQKGDIAEGYSVSREKKESFPLTVTSAQKNPTAFYLCASRGTGYNEQFFGPGTRLTVL.

The rearrangement joins TRBV10-3 to TRBJ1-1; the D gene is possibly TRBD1 (6 bases). The CDR3 sequence is 17 residues long. V was clipped by 0 bases and J by 5 bases, with 19 bases between them. CDR1 and CDR2 from the germline V gene are ENHRY and SYGVKD. The CDR3 here is CAISESPLGGQRTEAFF. Written as DNA, the CDR3 is TGTGCCATCAGTGAGTCCCCGCTGGGGGGGCAGAGAACTGAAGCTTTCTTT.